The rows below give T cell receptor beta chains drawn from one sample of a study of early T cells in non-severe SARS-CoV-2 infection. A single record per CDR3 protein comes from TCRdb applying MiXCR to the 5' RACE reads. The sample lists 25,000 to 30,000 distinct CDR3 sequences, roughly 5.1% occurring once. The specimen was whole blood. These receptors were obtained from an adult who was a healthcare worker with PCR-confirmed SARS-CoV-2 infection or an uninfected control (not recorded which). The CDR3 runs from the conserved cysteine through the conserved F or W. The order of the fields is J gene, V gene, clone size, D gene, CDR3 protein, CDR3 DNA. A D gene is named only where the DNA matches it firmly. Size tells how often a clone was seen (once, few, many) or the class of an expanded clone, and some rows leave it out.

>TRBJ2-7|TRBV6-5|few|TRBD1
CASSYSDRGLTYEQYF
TGTGCCAGCAGTTATTCTGACAGGGGACTTACCTACGAGCAGTACTTC
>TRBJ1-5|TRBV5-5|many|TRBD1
CASSANRDRGQPQHF
TGTGCCAGCAGCGCTAACCGGGACAGGGGCCAGCCCCAGCATTTT
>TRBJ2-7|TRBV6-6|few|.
CASSYSGMEGQYF
TGTGCCAGCAGTTACTCGGGAATGGAGGGGCAGTACTTC
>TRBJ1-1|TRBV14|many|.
CASSPLGGITEAFF
TGTGCCAGCAGCCCGCTGGGAGGGATCACTGAAGCTTTCTTT
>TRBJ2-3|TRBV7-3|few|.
CASSRGQGASTDTQYF
TGTGCCAGCAGCCGCGGCCAAGGGGCGAGCACAGATACGCAGTATTTT
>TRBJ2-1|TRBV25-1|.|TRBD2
CASSAYSRTSGGPYNEQFF
TGTGCCAGCAGTGCCTACAGTAGGACTAGCGGGGGCCCATACAATGAGCAGTTCTTC
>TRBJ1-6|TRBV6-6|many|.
CASSYSRTVYNSPLHF
TGTGCCAGCAGTTACTCTAGGACAGTTTATAATTCACCCCTCCACTTT
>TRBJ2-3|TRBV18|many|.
CASSPASITDTQYF
TGTGCCAGCTCACCAGCATCAATCACAGATACGCAGTATTTT
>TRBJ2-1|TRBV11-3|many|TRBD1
CASSLTQGLSDEQFF
TGTGCCAGCAGCTTAACACAGGGGCTGAGCGATGAGCAGTTCTTC
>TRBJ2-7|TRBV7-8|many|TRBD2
CASSLLGLAGVYEQYF
TGTGCCAGCAGCTTACTAGGGCTAGCGGGTGTTTACGAGCAGTACTTC
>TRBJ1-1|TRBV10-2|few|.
CASSQTGTEAFF
TGCGCCAGCAGCCAAACAGGGACTGAAGCTTTCTTT